The clone carrying this T cell receptor (beta chain) has only one observation. Its antigen remains unknown. The protocol was immunoSEQ multiplex PCR, while the TCRdb copy is restricted to in-frame clones and leaves out a portion. Of 2,500,000 or so clones listed, roughly 93% were seen once; the top ten hold approximately 0.36%. This CDR3 spans 17 amino acids. The V gene's germline CDR1 is MDHEN and CDR2 SYDVKM. Germline trimming cut 6 bases from V and 3 bases from J; bases unmatched to any gene: 13. These data come from a study of shared clonotypes between healthy human individuals. General study findings and limits: In a few donors, roughly 5.2% of naive CD4 clonotypes appeared in common.

The chain has TRBV28 and TRBJ2-3, with 9 positions matching TRBD2. Specimen: naive CD4+ T cells from PBMCs. Subset here: CD45RA+ positively selected. The TCR comes from a man in his late teens or twenties in good health. Some clones in this sample may be carry-over from other donors' samples. CDR3 DNA: TGTGCCAGCAGGGGAATAGCGGGGGAATCGGGGACAGATACGCAGTATTTT. This translates into CASRGIAGESGTDTQYF.